Following are 26 T cell receptor beta chains from one sample sequenced in a study of T cell responses to AZD1222 COVID-19 vaccine (dated by TCRdb to the early 2020s). According to the study, the label for this sample's time point signals: about 28 days (+/-7) after the second vaccine dose. Reading the label with the study, this specimen's treatment or condition is: meningococcal conjugate vaccine given as trial control. Libraries were built with the immunoSEQ multiplex PCR assay. Entries here come from immuneACCESS through TCRdb and include only in-frame sequences with V and J called. Some clones fail to appear in such tables; in the studies checked, an unresolved V gene covers under half of the shortfall, and the cause of the remainder is unknown. A total of fewer than 200,000 clones appear in this sample, around nine tenths of them only once. Less than 4% of the sample is in the top ten clones.

This material consisted of peripheral blood, taken 28 days after the second dose of the MenACWY control vaccine. Receptors were obtained from an adult who received the MenACWY meningococcal vaccine as a control.

V and J are TRBV6-5 and TRBJ1-1, with D unclear. Trimming left V 7 bases short and J 4 bases short, with 13 bases between. CDR1 and CDR2 (germline): MNHEY, SVGAGI. There are 13 residues in the CDR3. The CDR3 bases are TGTGCCAGCACCCGAACTTTAGGCACTGAAGCTTTCTTT. Translating gives CASTRTLGTEAFF.

The rearrangement uses TRBV30 and TRBJ1-5; D may be TRBD1 (5 bases). V lost 4 bases and J lost 4, with 14 bases in between. CDR1 is GTSNPN, CDR2 SVGIG, per germline (reference sequence). The CDR3 runs 14 residues. This chain's CDR3 is CAWTQGMPNQPQHF. The CDR3 nucleotides are TGTGCCTGGACGCAGGGAATGCCGAATCAGCCCCAGCATTTT.

The count of this clone is one. The chain uses TRBV2 and TRBJ1-3; D gene ambiguous. V shed 5 bases and J shed 8 bases, with 10 bases lying between them. The CDR3 consists of 12 residues. Germline-derived CDR1 and CDR2 are SNHLY and FYNNEI. The CDR3 protein is CASSLGRDTIYF. The CDR3 DNA reads TGTGCCAGCAGTCTAGGAAGGGACACCATATATTTT.

The chain carries TRBV19 and TRBJ1-2, with TRBD1 as a possible D gene (5 bases). The V gene's germline CDR1 is LNHDA and CDR2 SQIVND (reference sequence). The V end lost 2 bases, the J end lost 1 base, and 5 bases lay between the germline ends. CDR3 length equals 13 residues. CDR3 region: CASSIRGNYGYTF. The CDR3 coding sequence is TGTGCCAGTAGTATAAGGGGTAACTATGGCTACACCTTC.

This clone was counted a few times. V is TRBV5-1 and J is TRBJ2-7, with unresolved D. The germline CDR1 and CDR2 sequences are SGHRS and YFSETQ. Trimming stripped 4 bases from V and 5 bases from J, with 13 bases between. CDR3 length equals 13 residues. The CDR3 sequence is CASSLDPRDEQYF. In DNA form, the CDR3 reads TGCGCCAGCAGCCTGGACCCCCGCGACGAGCAGTACTTC.

In this sample, this clone turned up once. The chain combines TRBV7-2 with TRBJ2-1, with 10 bases lining up with TRBD1. J was trimmed by 2 bases and V by 5 bases; bases with no gene match: 3. The CDR3 spans 15 residues. Germline V gene lookup returns CDR1 SGHTA and CDR2 FQGNSA. This CDR3 is CASSLDRGAYNEQFF. For the CDR3, the DNA is TGTGCCAGCAGCCTGGACAGGGGGGCCTACAATGAGCAGTTCTTC. Complete variable domain (other parts from reference TRBV7-2 and TRBJ2-1): GAGVSQSPSNKVTEKGKDVELRCDPISGHTALYWYRQSLGQGLEFLIYFQGNSAPDKSGLPSDRFSAERTGGSVSTLTIQRTQQEDSAVYLCASSLDRGAYNEQFFGPGTRLTVL.

This chain joins TRBV5-1 and TRBJ2-7, with D hard to call. The length of the CDR3 is 15 residues. CDR1 and CDR2 from the germline V gene are SGHRS and YFSETQ. The germline V and J ends were trimmed by 1 base and 2 bases, with 13 bases remaining between them. The CDR3 sequence is CASSLSPGAPYEQYF. The CDR3 DNA reads TGCGCCAGCAGCTTGTCGCCGGGCGCCCCCTACGAGCAGTACTTC.

The chain links TRBV5-6 to TRBJ1-5; D gene unclear. The germline V and J ends were trimmed by 5 bases and 4 bases, with 16 bases remaining between them. Germline lookup yields CDR1 SGHDT and CDR2 YYEEEE. This CDR3 comprises 15 residues. In DNA form, the CDR3 reads TGTGCCAGCAGTTCTAAGGCCGCGCCGAATCAGCCCCAGCATTTT. This encodes CASSSKAAPNQPQHF.

The count of this clone is one. The J gene is TRBJ2-2, the V gene TRBV5-1; 8 bases are shared with TRBD2. Germline-derived CDR1 and CDR2 are SGHRS and YFSETQ. With 4 bases clipped from V and 4 bases from J, the junction kept 9 bases outside the gene matches. The CDR3 runs to 16 residues. The CDR3 sequence: CASSPAAGGFTGELFF. CDR3 DNA: TGCGCCAGCAGCCCAGCGGCGGGGGGATTCACCGGGGAGCTGTTTTTT.

The CDR3 reads CSASGTSGAAKNIQYF. The CDR3 DNA sequence: TGCAGTGCTAGTGGGACTAGCGGGGCGGCCAAAAACATTCAGTACTTC. The rearrangement uses TRBV20-1 and TRBJ2-4, with 13 positions matching TRBD2. Germline V gene sequence: CDR1 DFQATT, CDR2 SNEGSKA (reference sequence). V gave up 3 bases and J gave up 1 base; unmatched junction bases: 3. The CDR3 has 16 residues.

The V call is TRBV18, the J call TRBJ2-3; the D gene is possibly TRBD2 (6 bases). Germline V gene sequence: CDR1 KGHSH, CDR2 LQKENI. This CDR3 region has 15 residues. V was shortened by 0 bases and J by 7 bases, with 14 bases between the two germline ends. The CDR3 loop reads CASSPPGGLSHTQYF. As DNA, the CDR3 is TGTGCCAGCTCACCACCGGGAGGTCTTTCACATACGCAGTATTTT.

The CDR3 DNA reads as TGTGCCAGCAGCAGGACAGCTAACTATGGCTACACCTTC. Protein sequence: CASSRTANYGYTF. The chain carries TRBV6-5 and TRBJ1-2, with D possibly TRBD1 on 6 matching bases. The germline V gene has CDR1 MNHEY and CDR2 SVGAGI. V was trimmed by 6 bases and J by 0 bases, leaving 8 bases between them. The CDR3 runs 13 residues.

The V call is TRBV19, the J call TRBJ2-1; D perhaps matches TRBD2 (6 bases). CDR3 length: 17 residues. With 3 bases removed from V and 5 bases from J, the gap between germline ends came to 20 bases. CDR1 and CDR2 from the germline V gene are LNHDA and SQIVND (reference sequence). In nucleotides, the CDR3 is TGTGCCAGTAGTATGGATCCCGGGGGAAGGGCCGACAATGAGCAGTTCTTC. Protein: CASSMDPGGRADNEQFF. Supplemented by reference TRBV19 and TRBJ2-1, the full variable domain reads DGGITQSPKYLFRKEGQNVTLSCEQNLNHDAMYWYRQDPGQGLRLIYYSQIVNDFQKGDIAEGYSVSREKKESFPLTVTSAQKNPTAFYLCASSMDPGGRADNEQFFGPGTRLTVL.

The V and J genes are TRBV7-3 and TRBJ2-1; D remains unclear. Germline assignment: CDR1 SGHTA and CDR2 FQGTGA. V lost 5 bases and J lost 9, with 20 bases in between. This CDR3 spans 15 amino acids. CDR3 sequence (DNA): TGTGCCAGCAGCCCCCTACCCGGCCTAGTCACTGAGCAGTTCTTC. This sequence encodes CASSPLPGLVTEQFF.

CDR3 amino acids: CATPALREGVPQDTQYF. CDR3 nucleotide sequence: TGTGCCACCCCGGCTCTGCGGGAGGGGGTGCCACAAGATACGCAGTATTTT. This chain uses TRBV7-2 with TRBJ2-3; 9 nucleotides agree with TRBD2. Looked up from germline, CDR1 is SGHTA and CDR2 is FQGNSA. V dropped 10 bases and J dropped 5; count of bases not matched to a gene: 19. The CDR3 sequence is 17 residues long. Full variable domain (remainder filled in from reference TRBV7-2 and TRBJ2-3): GAGVSQSPSNKVTEKGKDVELRCDPISGHTALYWYRQSLGQGLEFLIYFQGNSAPDKSGLPSDRFSAERTGGSVSTLTIQRTQQEDSAVYLCATPALREGVPQDTQYFGPGTRLTVL.

The CDR3, as DNA: TGTGCCAGCAGCTTGGGGACAGCCTTTACTGGAGGCTACACCTTC. This encodes CASSLGTAFTGGYTF. J is TRBJ1-2 and V is TRBV5-6, with D possibly TRBD1 on 6 matching bases. The ends were cut back, 0 bases at V and 8 bases at J, with 17 bases in the middle. In germline, CDR1 is SGHDT, CDR2 YYEEEE. The CDR3 loop spans 15 amino acids. Complete variable domain (other parts from reference TRBV5-6 and TRBJ1-2): DAGVTQSPTHLIKTRGQQVTLRCSPKSGHDTVSWYQQALGQGPQFIFQYYEEEERQRGNFPDRFSGHQFPNYSSELNVNALLLGDSALYLCASSLGTAFTGGYTFGSGTRLTVV.

V usage is TRBV12-5 and J usage is TRBJ1-3; 7 nucleotides match TRBD1. The germline V gene encodes CDR1 LGHNT and CDR2 FRNRAP. The CDR3 extends over 14 amino acids. V lost 10 bases, J lost 0 bases, and 6 bases stayed unmatched. DNA of the CDR3: TGTGCTACCTCGACAGGGAACTCTGGAAACACCATATATTTT. It yields the protein CATSTGNSGNTIYF. Full variable domain (missing parts from reference TRBV12-5 and TRBJ1-3): DARVTQTPRHKVTEMGQEVTMRCQPILGHNTVFWYRQTMMQGLELLAYFRNRAPLDDSGMPKDRFSAEMPDATLATLKIQPSEPRDSAVYFCATSTGNSGNTIYFGEGSWLTVV.

The chain employs TRBV6-2 or TRBV6-3 and TRBJ2-7; 10 bases agree with TRBD1. V gave up 0 bases and J gave up 5 bases; unmatched junction bases: 7. The germline CDR1 and CDR2 sequences are MNHEY and SVGEGT. CDR3 length equals 16 residues. CDR3 protein: CASSYSRQGAKNEQYF. DNA of the CDR3: TGTGCCAGCAGTTACTCGCGACAGGGGGCGAAAAACGAGCAGTACTTC.

This sequence joins TRBV6-6 and TRBJ1-2; D is possibly TRBD1 (6 bases). CDR3 length: 13 residues. The germline gives CDR1 MNHNY, CDR2 SVGAGI (reference sequence). V was shortened by 7 bases and J by 4 bases, with 13 bases between the two germline ends. CDR3 DNA: TGTGCCAGCATCCCAAGAGGGGGCTATGGCTACACCTTC. Its translation is CASIPRGGYGYTF.

The chain joins TRBV28 to TRBJ2-1; D is uncertain. Trimming removed 8 bases at V and 14 bases at J, with 13 bases between. This CDR3 comprises 10 residues. In germline, CDR1 is MDHEN, CDR2 SYDVKM. Here the CDR3 DNA reads TGTGCCAGCGGCACCCGCCTGGAGTTCTTC. It encodes CASGTRLEFF.

The V gene is TRBV21-1, the J gene TRBJ1-2; the table names TRBD1, a call not compared with the DNA. TRBV21-1 is a documented pseudogene. The CDR3 has 16 amino acids. CDR3 amino acids: CASSNRDRGPWYGYTF. As DNA, the CDR3 is TGTGCCAGCAGTAACCGGGACAGGGGGCCATGGTATGGCTACACCTTC.

This clone was picked up one time. The chain couples TRBV3-1 (or the pseudogene TRBV3-2) to TRBJ1-5, with D uncertain. This CDR3 has 12 residues. CDR1 is LGHDT and CDR2 is YNNKEL in the germline V gene (reference sequence). Trimming stripped 4 bases from V and 6 bases from J, with 7 bases between. The CDR3 DNA follows: TGTGCCAGCAGCCGAGGCGCTCAGCCCCAGCATTTT. Encoded protein: CASSRGAQPQHF.

This clone was seen more than once but under ten times. The chain combines TRBV7-2 with TRBJ1-5; D not certain. Germline V gene data show CDR1 as SGHTA and CDR2 as FQGNSA. CDR3 length: 13 amino acids. V was cut by 7 bases and J by 0 bases, with 7 bases left in between. CDR3 in DNA: TGTGCCAGCACACAGCATAGCAATCAGCCCCAGCATTTT. This codes for CASTQHSNQPQHF.

The V gene is TRBV5-4, the J gene TRBJ2-1; no reliable D call. The CDR3 runs to 15 residues. The V and J ends lost 1 base and 0 bases respectively, with 8 bases between them. Germline V lookup: CDR1 SGHNT, CDR2 YYREEE (reference sequence). Here the CDR3 DNA reads TGTGCCAGCAGCTTGAGCCCTCGCTCCTACAATGAGCAGTTCTTC. It codes for CASSLSPRSYNEQFF.

The chain couples TRBV5-1 to TRBJ2-7; the D gene is possibly TRBD2 (6 bases). V lost 0 bases and J lost 0, with 13 bases in between. Germline-derived CDR1 and CDR2 are SGHRS and YFSETQ. This CDR3 region has 16 residues. The CDR3 DNA reads TGCGCCAGCAGCTTGGGGGTTGGAGGGGTCTCCTACGAGCAGTACTTC. Protein: CASSLGVGGVSYEQYF.

The chain combines TRBV30 with TRBJ1-6; 10 nucleotides match TRBD1. After removal of 2 bases from V and 9 bases from J, the junction contained 7 bases not matched to a gene. Per germline, CDR1 GTSNPN and CDR2 SVGIG (reference sequence). The CDR3 spans 15 residues. The CDR3 loop is CAWSPGTGDSSPLHF. The CDR3 DNA reads TGTGCCTGGAGTCCCGGGACAGGGGATAGTTCACCCCTCCACTTT.